This T cell receptor beta chain stems from a study of early T cells in non-severe SARS-CoV-2 infection. The CDR3 has 13 residues. Looked up from germline, CDR1 is MNHEY and CDR2 is SVGAGI. The V and J ends lost 2 bases and 6 bases respectively, with 10 bases between them. TCRdb used MiXCR to reprocess the 5' RACE reads, holding one entry per CDR3 protein. The table includes 25,000 to 30,000 distinct CDR3 sequences, 6% to 7.5% detected once. This clonotype was counted ten times or more. This clonotype was sampled from an adult who was a healthcare worker with PCR-confirmed SARS-CoV-2 infection or an uninfected control (not recorded which). The specimen comprised whole blood, sampled at baseline. V and J are TRBV6-5 and TRBJ1-1; D gene uncertain. CDR3 loop: CASSYNKRAEAFF. The CDR3 DNA is TGTGCCAGCAGTTACAACAAGAGGGCTGAAGCTTTCTTT.